This T cell receptor (beta chain) stems from a study of metastatic and nonmetastatic thyroid tumors. Turning to the study itself: Repertoires from malignant and benign thyroid patients were compared across blood and tumor or nodule tissue. Study-wide results and limits: Across blood and tumor, TCR beta diversity in malignant thyroid tumors was reportedly significantly higher than in benign nodules.

This clone was seen ten or more times. The antigen is undetermined. Among the patients, none had received any treatment before thyroid surgery. TCRdb re-analyzed the PCR reads through MiXCR. The sample records 30,000 or so clones, 25% to 30% being singletons. This CDR3 has 14 amino acids. CDR1 KGHSH and CDR2 LQKENI come from the germline V gene. V gave up 3 bases and J gave up 4 bases, with 10 bases separating them. The specimen was blood. The chain joins TRBV18 to TRBJ2-1, with D possibly called TRBD1 or TRBD2 (5 bases each). The sequence was collected from a female donor with papillary thyroid cancer or a benign thyroid nodule (not recorded which). Some clones in this sample may be carry-over from other donors' samples. The CDR3 spells CASSPWDVYNEQFF. For the CDR3, the DNA is TGTGCCAGCTCACCCTGGGACGTTTACAATGAGCAGTTCTTC.